These 32 T cell receptor beta chains share one sample of origin, sequenced in a study of cytomegalovirus exposure and HLA in healthy donors. Primers: 60 Vbeta forward and 13 Jbeta reverse. Sequencing was performed with immunoSEQ multiplex PCR; in TCRdb, only in-frame clones are kept and a portion is missing. The sample lists around 300,000 clones, roughly four fifths seen once, with 2% to 2.5% in the top ten. The sequencing sample was made of PBMCs. Receptors were obtained from a woman between 40 and 55 years old in good health and CMV-seropositive.

This clone was seen a few times. V and J are TRBV25-1 and TRBJ2-6; D is ambiguous. Germline loops: CDR1 MGHDK, CDR2 SYGVNS. With 3 bases removed from V and 0 bases from J, the gap between germline ends came to 6 bases. The CDR3 contains 15 residues. The CDR3 region is CASSDSLSGANVLTF. The CDR3 region has the DNA TGTGCCAGCAGTGACAGTCTCTCTGGGGCCAACGTCCTGACTTTC.

The J gene is TRBJ2-7, the V gene TRBV28, with D possibly matching TRBD2 (6 bases). Trimming took off 6 bases at V and 5 bases at J, with 17 bases between the two ends. The CDR3 is 14 residues long. CDR1 is MDHEN, CDR2 SYDVKM, per germline. The CDR3 nucleotides are TGTGCCAGCAGCCCAAGGGACTGGCAAAACGAGCAGTACTTC. It encodes CASSPRDWQNEQYF. The complete variable domain, with remaining parts taken from reference TRBV28 and TRBJ2-7, reads DVKVTQSSRYLVKRTGEKVFLECVQDMDHENMFWYRQDPGLGLRLIYFSYDVKMKEKGDIPEGYSVSREKKERFSLILESASTNQTSMYLCASSPRDWQNEQYFGPGTRLTVT.

For the CDR3, the DNA is TGTGCCAGCAGTTTCTCGGCAGGGGATGGCTACACCTTC. Protein product: CASSFSAGDGYTF. The chain has TRBV28 and TRBJ1-2; D possibly corresponds to TRBD1 (6 bases). Germline CDR1 MDHEN, CDR2 SYDVKM. The CDR3 covers 13 residues. V gave up 3 bases and J gave up 6 bases, with 11 bases separating them.

The chain has TRBV5-1 and TRBJ2-1; 11 bases agree with TRBD2. Germline V gene lookup returns CDR1 SGHRS and CDR2 YFSETQ. Trimming at V came to 6 bases and at J to 3 bases, leaving 11 bases not matched to a gene. The length of the CDR3 is 17 residues. The CDR3, as DNA: TGCGCCAGCAACGACCTAGCGGGAGGCCTCCTCTACAATGAGCAGTTCTTC. Its protein is CASNDLAGGLLYNEQFF.

This sequence joins TRBV9 and TRBJ2-7; no firm D call. Trimming left V 2 bases short and J 2 bases short, with 11 bases between. This CDR3 spans 14 amino acids. CDR1 SGDLS and CDR2 YYNGEE come from the germline V gene. The DNA for the CDR3 is TGTGCCAGCAGCGTTTTAGAGCGAGCCTACGAGCAGTACTTC. Translating it yields CASSVLERAYEQYF.

As concerns this clone: Other nucleotide sequences from this sample produce the same CDR3. The CDR3 nucleotides read TGTGCCAGCAGTTTACTTAACTATGGCTACACCTTC. Protein: CASSLLNYGYTF. V gene TRBV28 combines with J gene TRBJ1-2; D is ambiguous. The V end lost 2 bases, the J end lost 1 base, and 2 bases lay between the germline ends. The germline V gene has CDR1 MDHEN and CDR2 SYDVKM. The CDR3 has 12 residues.

The chain recombines TRBV9 with TRBJ2-2, with D tentatively TRBD2 (6 bases). CDR3 length: 15 residues. Germline lookup yields CDR1 SGDLS and CDR2 YYNGEE. V was shortened by 3 bases and J by 3 bases, with 12 bases between the two germline ends. The CDR3, as DNA: TGTGCCAGCAGCGCACCGGGACTCTACACCGGGGAGCTGTTTTTT. It translates to CASSAPGLYTGELFF.

The rearrangement links TRBV27 to TRBJ2-7; tentatively, D is TRBD2 (5 bases). The V end was cut by 4 bases, the J end by 4 bases, with 17 bases between. The germline V gene has CDR1 MNHEY and CDR2 SMNVEV (reference sequence). The length of the CDR3 is 15 residues. The CDR3 sequence: CASSSLREFRYEQYF. The CDR3 region has the DNA TGTGCCAGCAGTTCCCTAAGGGAGTTTCGGTACGAGCAGTACTTC.

The chain links TRBV1 to TRBJ1-6; the DNA was not used to check the table's D call, TRBD1. TRBV1 is labeled a pseudogene. The CDR3 runs to 18 residues. CDR3 DNA sequence: TGCACCAGCAGCCACAATCCAAGGGACAGGGAAGGGGATTCACCCCTCCACTTT. This sequence encodes CTSSHNPRDREGDSPLHF.

The chain links TRBV5-1 to TRBJ1-3; D might be TRBD1 (5 bases). Deletions cut 4 bases from V and 0 bases from J, with 11 bases between. The CDR3 runs to 15 residues. Germline CDR1 is SGHRS and CDR2 is YFSETQ. The chain's CDR3 is CASSAGTRSGNTIYF. CDR3 DNA: TGCGCCAGCAGCGCGGGGACCCGCTCTGGAAACACCATATATTTT.

This CDR3 reads CASSHTGDQPQHF. The CDR3 DNA reads as TGTGCCAGCAGCCATACAGGGGATCAGCCCCAGCATTTT. The V and J genes are TRBV7-9 and TRBJ1-5; 7 nucleotides line up with TRBD1. CDR1 is SEHNR, CDR2 FQNEAQ, per germline (reference sequence). CDR3 length equals 13 residues. J gave up 5 bases and V 5 bases, and 3 bases lay outside the gene matches.

This clone was observed once. The same CDR3 can be traced to other DNA sequences in this sample. The rearrangement links TRBV28 to TRBJ1-1, with D possibly TRBD1 on 5 matching bases. V was pared by 4 bases and J by 0 bases, with 9 bases between. The CDR3 runs 14 residues. The germline V gene encodes CDR1 MDHEN and CDR2 SYDVKM. The DNA of the CDR3 is TGTGCCAGCAGTTCCGGGGGTTTGAACACTGAAGCTTTCTTT. It is translated as CASSSGGLNTEAFF. Full variable domain (rest looked up from reference TRBV28 and TRBJ1-1): DVKVTQSSRYLVKRTGEKVFLECVQDMDHENMFWYRQDPGLGLRLIYFSYDVKMKEKGDIPEGYSVSREKKERFSLILESASTNQTSMYLCASSSGGLNTEAFFGQGTRLTVV.

This clone appeared a single time. The gene calls are TRBV28 and TRBJ2-5; possible D gene TRBD2, 6 bases. Looked up from germline, CDR1 is MDHEN and CDR2 is SYDVKM. This CDR3 comprises 13 residues. Trimming removed 6 bases at V and 2 bases at J, with 10 bases between. The CDR3 is CASSRGRQETQYF. For the CDR3, the DNA is TGTGCCAGCAGCCGTGGGAGGCAAGAGACCCAGTACTTC.

The CDR3 protein is CASSIGRTSGTTYNEQFF. The CDR3, as DNA: TGTGCCAGTAGTATAGGGAGGACTAGCGGGACGACCTACAATGAGCAGTTCTTC. The gene calls are TRBV19 and TRBJ2-1; 12 bases agree with TRBD2. The CDR3 extends over 18 amino acids. Germline CDR1 and CDR2: LNHDA and SQIVND (reference sequence). V lost 1 base and J lost 2; bases outside the gene matches: 6.

This chain joins TRBV6-5 and TRBJ1-2; tentative D call: TRBD1 (5 bases). The CDR3 totals 14 residues. V shed 8 bases and J shed 8 bases, with 21 bases lying between them. Per germline, CDR1 MNHEY and CDR2 SVGAGI. The CDR3 sequence is CASRGLVGEVGYTF. CDR3 sequence (DNA): TGTGCCAGCCGGGGACTCGTCGGCGAAGTAGGCTACACCTTC.

The chain recombines TRBV27 with TRBJ2-3; D gene unclear. The V gene's germline CDR1 is MNHEY and CDR2 SMNVEV (reference sequence). Trimming removed 2 bases from V and 0 bases from J, with 9 bases in between. CDR3 length: 15 residues. The CDR3 loop is CASSLRRSSTDTQYF. The CDR3 region has the DNA TGTGCCAGCAGTTTACGGAGATCTAGCACAGATACGCAGTATTTT.

This clone was found a few times. V is TRBV19 and J is TRBJ1-4; possible D gene TRBD1, 6 bases. Trimming cost V 1 base and J 7 bases, with 22 bases left between them. Germline loops: CDR1 LNHDA, CDR2 SQIVND (reference sequence). This CDR3 is built from 18 residues. The CDR3 region has the DNA TGTGCCAGTAGTATAGCCCCCGACACGGCAGGGGAATTTGAAAAACTGTTTTTT. It specifies CASSIAPDTAGEFEKLFF.

The chain has TRBV5-1 and TRBJ2-1, with TRBD1 identical over 10 bases. The germline CDR1 and CDR2 sequences are SGHRS and YFSETQ. After removal of 2 bases from V and 5 bases from J, the junction contained 7 bases not matched to a gene. The CDR3 contains 16 residues. Here the CDR3 DNA reads TGCGCCAGCAGCTTCCCTTCCGGGACAGGGGACAATGAGCAGTTCTTC. Encoded protein: CASSFPSGTGDNEQFF.

J is TRBJ1-3 and V is TRBV28; 8 nucleotides match TRBD1. This CDR3 is built from 17 residues. The germline gives CDR1 MDHEN, CDR2 SYDVKM. V dropped 3 bases and J dropped 4; count of bases not matched to a gene: 11. CDR3: CASSFPETGASGNTIYF. The CDR3 DNA sequence: TGTGCCAGCAGTTTCCCGGAGACAGGGGCTTCAGGAAACACCATATATTTT.

The chain recombines TRBV9 with TRBJ2-1, with 14 bases identical to TRBD2. Germline CDR1 and CDR2: SGDLS and YYNGEE. V dropped 3 bases and J dropped 6; count of bases not matched to a gene: 2. The CDR3 is 15 residues long. CDR3 nucleotide sequence: TGTGCCAGCAGCGGGGGGACTAGCGGGGGCAATGAGCAGTTCTTC. The encoded protein is CASSGGTSGGNEQFF.

CDR3 nucleotide sequence: TGCGCCAGCAGCCAAGAAGGAGCGGCCACAGATACGCAGTATTTT. As protein: CASSQEGAATDTQYF. This sequence joins TRBV4-3 and TRBJ2-3, with D possibly being TRBD2 (5 bases). The V end was cut by 0 bases, the J end by 2 bases, with 9 bases between. Looked up from germline, CDR1 is LGHNA and CDR2 is YSLEER. This CDR3 is built from 15 residues.

V usage is TRBV18 and J usage is TRBJ1-1, with a weak D call TRBD1 (6 bases). The CDR3 runs to 14 residues. Germline CDR1 is KGHSH and CDR2 is LQKENI. V was clipped by 8 bases and J by 3 bases, with 16 bases between them. The CDR3 region is CASVSGHWDTEAFF. CDR3 bases: TGTGCCAGCGTATCGGGACATTGGGACACTGAAGCTTTCTTT.

The chain carries TRBV7-9 and TRBJ2-2; a weak D match, TRBD2 (5 bases). This CDR3 comprises 15 residues. Germline CDR1 reads SEHNR; CDR2 reads FQNEAQ (reference sequence). The ends were cut back, 8 bases at V and 1 base at J, with 14 bases in the middle. The CDR3, as DNA: TGTGCCAGCCGCGTCGGGGTGGGGAACACCGGGGAGCTGTTTTTT. This encodes CASRVGVGNTGELFF.

The CDR3 bases are TGTGCCAGCAGCTTGGGTGCTCAGGGGAGCTATGGCTACACCTTC. Translating it yields CASSLGAQGSYGYTF. The chain has TRBV5-5 and TRBJ1-2; D may be TRBD1 (6 bases). Trimming pared 0 bases from V and 4 bases from J, leaving 13 bases between. Germline CDR1 and CDR2: SGHKS and YYEKEE (reference sequence). The CDR3 runs to 15 residues.

This clone was seen a handful of times. This chain uses TRBV7-2 with TRBJ2-7, with 8 bases fitting TRBD2. The CDR3 totals 13 residues. Germline assignment: CDR1 SGHTA and CDR2 FQGNSA. V shed 5 bases and J 4 bases; nucleotides not matched to a gene: 4. This CDR3 is CASSLSGGYEQYF. The CDR3 DNA follows: TGTGCCAGCAGCCTTTCGGGGGGGTACGAGCAGTACTTC.

V and J are TRBV6-6 and TRBJ2-1; 11 bases match TRBD2. Germline CDR1 MNHNY, CDR2 SVGAGI (reference sequence). Unmatched junction bases numbered 8, after V lost 2 bases and J lost 8 bases. CDR3 length: 16 amino acids. The CDR3 loop is CASSYQTSGVFYEQFF. CDR3 DNA: TGTGCCAGCAGTTACCAGACTAGCGGGGTATTCTATGAGCAGTTCTTC.

The chain links TRBV18 to TRBJ1-1, with D tentatively TRBD1 (5 bases). The V gene lost 5 bases and the J gene lost 0 bases, with 10 bases spanning the gap. Looked up from germline, CDR1 is KGHSH and CDR2 is LQKENI. The CDR3 has 14 residues. In DNA form, the CDR3 reads TGTGCCAGCTCAACAGGACACATGAACACTGAAGCTTTCTTT. Its translation: CASSTGHMNTEAFF.

This chain uses TRBV12-5 with TRBJ2-7; 8 bases match TRBD2. CDR1 LGHNT and CDR2 FRNRAP come from the germline V gene. The CDR3 extends over 14 amino acids. After removal of 6 bases from V and 3 bases from J, the junction contained 7 bases not matched to a gene. CDR3 sequence: CASGDSGNFYEQYF. CDR3 bases: TGTGCTAGTGGGGATAGCGGGAATTTCTACGAGCAGTACTTC.

The chain has TRBV7-2 and TRBJ1-1; no reliable D call. V lost 5 bases, J lost 1 base, and 11 bases lay in between. The CDR3 sequence is 14 residues long. Germline lookup yields CDR1 SGHTA and CDR2 FQGNSA. The chain's CDR3 is CASSTPAENTEAFF. The CDR3 DNA reads as TGTGCCAGCAGCACCCCCGCAGAGAACACTGAAGCTTTCTTT.

CDR3 amino acids: CASSWRDGTYEQYF. The DNA for the CDR3 is TGTGCCAGCAGCTGGCGGGACGGCACCTACGAGCAGTACTTC. The chain is built from TRBV5-4 and TRBJ2-7; D may be TRBD2 (6 bases). The length of the CDR3 is 14 residues. Germline loops: CDR1 SGHNT, CDR2 YYREEE (reference sequence). Trimming shortened V by 3 bases and J by 2 bases, and 12 bases separated the two germline ends.

This chain connects TRBV6-5 to TRBJ2-3; weak D call: TRBD2 (6 bases). The V gene lost 6 bases and the J gene lost 2 bases, with 12 bases spanning the gap. Germline assignment: CDR1 MNHEY and CDR2 SVGAGI. The CDR3 covers 14 residues. DNA for the CDR3: TGTGCCAGCAGGCAGACTAGTGCCACAGATACGCAGTATTTT. Amino acids: CASRQTSATDTQYF.

The chain links TRBV11-3 to TRBJ2-2, with D perhaps TRBD1 (5 bases). Looked up from germline, CDR1 is SGHNT and CDR2 is YENEEA. The CDR3 runs to 15 residues. V was cut by 5 bases and J by 1 base, with 11 bases left in between. CDR3 in DNA: TGTGCCAGCAGCCCAAGAGGACAGAACACCGGGGAGCTGTTTTTT. This codes for CASSPRGQNTGELFF.